One sample yielded the 14 T cell receptor beta chains listed below, sequenced in a study of blood T cells in healthy people across ages. Next came a second PCR, run for about 7 to 12 cycles, which used a sample-barcoded 5' primer along with a J-beta primer mix. A single record per CDR3 protein comes from TCRdb applying MiXCR to the 5' RACE reads. The table records 1.5 million to 2 million distinct CDR3 sequences, roughly 52% of them present only once. Sequences were obtained from blood. The receptors were gathered from a woman aged 40 to 50 in good health.

The rearrangement links TRBV7-6 to TRBJ2-7, with D tentatively TRBD1 (5 bases). This CDR3 has 16 amino acids. Germline V gene data show CDR1 as SGHVS and CDR2 as FNYEAQ. The V end lost 4 bases, the J end lost 3 bases, and 19 bases lay between the germline ends. The CDR3 sequence: CASSSGQGRGYYEQYF. CDR3 DNA sequence: TGTGCCAGCAGCTCCGGCCAGGGCCGCGGCTACTACGAGCAGTACTTC.

The chain is built from TRBV7-9 and TRBJ2-1; 10 bases agree with TRBD2. CDR1 SEHNR and CDR2 FQNEAQ come from the germline V gene (reference sequence). This CDR3 spans 15 amino acids. After removal of 5 bases from V and 7 bases from J, the junction contained 8 bases not matched to a gene. CDR3 DNA sequence: TGTGCCAGCAGCATGGCAGGAGCGGGGGGGAATGAGCAGTTCTTC. Translation gives CASSMAGAGGNEQFF. Complete variable domain (other parts from reference TRBV7-9 and TRBJ2-1): DTGVSQNPRHKITKRGQNVTFRCDPISEHNRLYWYRQTLGQGPEFLTYFQNEAQLEKSRLLSDRFSAERPKGSFSTLEIQRTEQGDSAMYLCASSMAGAGGNEQFFGPGTRLTVL.

The table lists this clonotype with a count of one. The genes are TRBV7-2 and TRBJ2-1; the D is unclear. The DNA end is a closer match to TRBJ2-7, so the J assignment may be wrong. Germline V CDR1 and CDR2: SGHTA, FQGNSA. CDR3 size: 14 residues. The CDR3 DNA reads TGTGCCAGCAGCTTAGTCAACGGCTACAATGAGCAGTACTTC. It specifies CASSLVNGYNEQYF.

Note on this clonotype: At one end the junction does not follow the germline gene, possibly because of a read error. The chain links TRBV7-9 to TRBJ2-1; 7 bases are shared with TRBD2. The CDR3 spans 13 residues. Germline V CDR1 and CDR2: SEHNR, FQNEAQ (reference sequence). The CDR3 DNA reads TGTGCCAGCAGCTGCTCTAGCGGCAATGGGCAGTTCTTC. Residues: CASSCSSGNGQFF.

This clonotype turned up a few times. The chain recombines TRBV20-1 with TRBJ2-7; D unresolved. The V gene lost 3 bases and the J gene lost 4 bases, with 7 bases spanning the gap. Germline V gene data show CDR1 as DFQATT and CDR2 as SNEGSKA (reference sequence). This CDR3 comprises 11 residues. This chain's CDR3 is CSASDPYEQYF. The CDR3 bases are TGCAGTGCTAGTGACCCGTACGAGCAGTACTTC.

The rearrangement joins TRBV6-5 to TRBJ2-5, with 13 bases aligning to TRBD2. This CDR3 is 17 amino acids long. Germline V gene lookup returns CDR1 MNHEY and CDR2 SVGAGI. V shed 2 bases and J 11 bases; nucleotides not matched to a gene: 14. The DNA for the CDR3 is TGTGCCAGCAGTTACCCAGGACTAGCGGGGGATCCAAATGAGCAGTACTTC. Amino acid sequence: CASSYPGLAGDPNEQYF.

The chain employs TRBV13 and TRBJ2-1; D perhaps matches TRBD2 (5 bases). V lost 2 bases to trimming and J lost 9 bases, with 8 bases between them. CDR3 length: 12 residues. CDR1 is PRHDT, CDR2 FYEKMQ, per germline (reference sequence). The CDR3 DNA sequence: TGTGCCAGCAGCTTAACTAGACGTGAGCAGTTCTTC. Translated: CASSLTRREQFF.

This sequence joins TRBV12-3 or TRBV12-4 and TRBJ1-6; D not resolved. The CDR3 has 14 residues. Deletions cut 3 bases from V and 3 bases from J, with 6 bases between. This CDR3 reads CASSLNVYNSPLHF. The CDR3 bases are TGTGCCAGCAGTTTGAACGTCTATAATTCACCCCTCCACTTT.

The genes are TRBV13 and TRBJ1-6; a possible D gene is TRBD1 (5 bases). The germline V and J ends were trimmed by 5 bases and 5 bases, with 22 bases remaining between them. The CDR3 is 18 residues long. The V gene's germline CDR1 is PRHDT and CDR2 FYEKMQ (reference sequence). The CDR3 coding sequence is TGTGCCAGCAGCCAGGGAAGGTGGAACCTGCTAAATAATTCACCCCTCCACTTT. Translating it yields CASSQGRWNLLNNSPLHF.

The chain has TRBV4-1 and TRBJ1-6; D is perhaps TRBD1 (6 bases). The CDR3 is 16 residues long. CDR1 and CDR2 from the germline V gene are MGHRA and YSYEKL. V was trimmed by 1 base and J by 8 bases, leaving 15 bases between them. DNA of the CDR3: TGCGCCAGCAGCCAAGTCCCGGGGGGCGCGTATTCACCCCTCCACTTT. This codes for CASSQVPGGAYSPLHF.

This clonotype was counted between two and nine times. V gene TRBV4-1 combines with J gene TRBJ2-3; perhaps TRBD2 as D (6 bases). V gave up 0 bases and J gave up 2 bases, with 15 bases separating them. Germline V gene sequence: CDR1 MGHRA, CDR2 YSYEKL. The CDR3 has 17 amino acids. CDR3 loop: CASSQDSAGSATDTQYF. CDR3 DNA: TGCGCCAGCAGCCAAGACTCGGCGGGGAGCGCCACAGATACGCAGTATTTT.

The table lists this clonotype with a few counts. The chain is built from TRBV14 and TRBJ2-1; tentative D call: TRBD1 (6 bases). Trimming took off 4 bases at V and 4 bases at J, with 11 bases between the two ends. In germline, CDR1 is SGHDN, CDR2 FVKESK. CDR3 length: 14 residues. The CDR3 DNA reads TGTGCCAGCAGCCTAGGGACAAATTACAATGAGCAGTTCTTC. Amino acid sequence: CASSLGTNYNEQFF.

This clonotype was observed a few times. The chain combines TRBV4-2 with TRBJ2-3, with D maybe TRBD1 (7 bases). The ends were cut back, 0 bases at V and 2 bases at J, with 15 bases in the middle. CDR3 length equals 17 residues. Germline assignment: CDR1 LGHNA and CDR2 YNFKEQ. CDR3: CASSQDYQGGPTDTQYF. The CDR3 DNA reads TGTGCCAGCAGCCAAGATTATCAGGGGGGACCCACAGATACGCAGTATTTT.

This clonotype was counted between two and nine times. The gene calls are TRBV3-1 and TRBJ2-3; 9 bases are a match to TRBD1. CDR1 and CDR2 from the germline V gene are LGHDT and YNNKEL (reference sequence). The CDR3 length is 16 residues. Trimming removed 4 bases from V and 3 bases from J; junction bases left unmatched: 8. CDR3 region: CASSPLPGQGTDTQYF. In DNA form, the CDR3 reads TGTGCCAGCAGCCCCCTCCCGGGACAGGGAACAGATACGCAGTATTTT.